This is a list of T cell receptor beta chains from one sample in a study of a mutant IDH1 vaccine in newly diagnosed glioma. TCRdb's copy holds only in-frame clones and misses some; the assay was immunoSEQ multiplex PCR. This table holds about 50,000 clones, approximately 92% found once. These receptors have no identified antigens. The specimen comprised PBMCs, sampled from a glioma patient whose treatment included an IDH1 peptide vaccine. Receptors were obtained from a man aged 50-60 years with glioma. Each CDR3 is given with its conserved first and last residue. A D gene is named only where the DNA matches it firmly. Where a row states a size, it is once, few, many or the class of an expanded clone; other rows omit it.

>TRBV19|NA|TRBJ2-4|NA
CASSRRDLAKNIQYF
TGTGCCAGTAGTAGAAGGGATCTAGCCAAAAACATTCAGTACTTC
>TRBV4-2|NA|TRBJ2-7|TRBD1
CASSRSQPGQGNSYEQYF
TGTGCCAGCAGCCGTTCACAACCGGGACAGGGGAATTCCTACGAGCAGTACTTC
>TRBV28|NA|TRBJ1-1|NA
CASSLWSGGKTEAFF
TGTGCCAGCAGTTTATGGTCCGGGGGAAAGACTGAAGCTTTCTTT
>TRBV7-9|once|TRBJ1-6|NA
CASSLDFGMASYNSPLHF
TGTGCCAGCAGCTTAGATTTCGGCATGGCCTCCTATAATTCACCCCTCCACTTT
>TRBV4-2|NA|TRBJ1-6|NA
CASSQGGHTVVNSPLHF
TGTGCCAGCAGCCAGGGGGGACATACGGTTGTGAATTCACCCCTCCACTTT
>TRBV11-3|NA|TRBJ1-1|NA
CASSLMNTEAFF
TGTGCCAGCAGCTTAATGAACACTGAAGCTTTCTTT
>TRBV7-3|NA|TRBJ1-5|NA
CASSTQPDQPQHF
TGTGCCAGCAGCACCCAACCGGACCAGCCCCAGCATTTT
>TRBV18|once|TRBJ2-7|NA
CASSPRGDSSYEQYF
TGTGCCAGCTCACCGAGGGGAGATAGCTCCTACGAGCAGTACTTC
>TRBV5-1|NA|TRBJ1-1|NA
CASSRDINRPNTEAFF
TGCGCCAGCAGTAGGGACATTAACCGCCCGAACACTGAAGCTTTCTTT
>TRBV20-1|NA|TRBJ1-2|NA
CSAKRVSGYTF
TGCAGTGCTAAGAGGGTTTCTGGCTACACCTTC
>TRBV7-2|NA|TRBJ2-7|NA
CASSGAYSSSYEQYF
TGTGCCAGCAGCGGTGCGTACAGTAGCTCCTACGAGCAGTACTTC